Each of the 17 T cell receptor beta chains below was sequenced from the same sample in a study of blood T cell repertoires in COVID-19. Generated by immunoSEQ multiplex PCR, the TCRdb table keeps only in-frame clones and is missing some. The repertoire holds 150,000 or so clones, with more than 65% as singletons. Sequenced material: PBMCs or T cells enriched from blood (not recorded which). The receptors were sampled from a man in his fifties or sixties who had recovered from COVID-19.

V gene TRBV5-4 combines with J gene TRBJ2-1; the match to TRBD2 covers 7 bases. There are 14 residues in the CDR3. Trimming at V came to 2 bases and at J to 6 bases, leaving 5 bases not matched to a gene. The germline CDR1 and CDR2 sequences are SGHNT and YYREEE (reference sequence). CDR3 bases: TGTGCCAGCAGCTTCGTGGGGGGGGTCAATGAGCAGTTCTTC. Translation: CASSFVGGVNEQFF.

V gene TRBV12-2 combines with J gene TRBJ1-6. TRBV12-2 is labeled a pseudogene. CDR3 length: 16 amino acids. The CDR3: CASRRDSLRRNSPLHF. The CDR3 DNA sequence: TGTGCAAGTCGCCGAGACTCGTTACGTAGAAATTCACCCCTCCACTTT.

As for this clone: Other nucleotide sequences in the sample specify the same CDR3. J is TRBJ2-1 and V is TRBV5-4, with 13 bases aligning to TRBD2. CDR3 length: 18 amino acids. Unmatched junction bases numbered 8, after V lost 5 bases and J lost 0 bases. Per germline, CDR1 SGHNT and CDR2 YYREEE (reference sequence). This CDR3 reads CASSSGTSGTSSYNEQFF. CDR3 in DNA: TGTGCCAGCAGTTCCGGGACTAGCGGGACGAGCTCCTACAATGAGCAGTTCTTC. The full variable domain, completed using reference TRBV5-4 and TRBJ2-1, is ETGVTQSPTHLIKTRGQQVTLRCSSQSGHNTVSWYQQALGQGPQFIFQYYREEENGRGNFPPRFSGLQFPNYSSELNVNALELDDSALYLCASSSGTSGTSSYNEQFFGPGTRLTVL.

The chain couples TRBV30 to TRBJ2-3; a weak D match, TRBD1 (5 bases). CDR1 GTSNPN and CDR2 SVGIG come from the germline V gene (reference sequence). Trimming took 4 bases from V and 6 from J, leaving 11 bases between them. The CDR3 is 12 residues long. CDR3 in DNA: TGTGCCTGGAAAGGGGCTACGGATACGCAGTATTTT. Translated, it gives CAWKGATDTQYF.

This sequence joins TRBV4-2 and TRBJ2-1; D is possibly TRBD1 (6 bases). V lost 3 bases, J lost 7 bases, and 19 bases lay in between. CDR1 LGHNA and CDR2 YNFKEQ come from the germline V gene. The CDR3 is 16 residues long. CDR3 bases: TGTGCCAGCAGCCAGGACTCTAACAGGGTAGGGAATGAGCAGTTCTTC. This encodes CASSQDSNRVGNEQFF.

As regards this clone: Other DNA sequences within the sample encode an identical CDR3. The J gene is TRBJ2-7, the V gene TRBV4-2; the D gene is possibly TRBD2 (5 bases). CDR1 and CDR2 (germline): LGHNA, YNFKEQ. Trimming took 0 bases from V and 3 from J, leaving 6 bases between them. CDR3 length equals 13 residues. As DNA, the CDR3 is TGTGCCAGCAGCCAAGATCGGGGCTACGAGCAGTACTTC. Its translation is CASSQDRGYEQYF.

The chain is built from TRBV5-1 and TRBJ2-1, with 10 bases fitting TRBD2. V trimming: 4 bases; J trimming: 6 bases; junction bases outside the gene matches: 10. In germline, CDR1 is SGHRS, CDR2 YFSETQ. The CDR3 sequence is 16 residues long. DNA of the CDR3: TGCGCCAGCAGCGGTCTCGGGGGACTAGCGTCCAATGAGCAGTTCTTC. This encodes CASSGLGGLASNEQFF.

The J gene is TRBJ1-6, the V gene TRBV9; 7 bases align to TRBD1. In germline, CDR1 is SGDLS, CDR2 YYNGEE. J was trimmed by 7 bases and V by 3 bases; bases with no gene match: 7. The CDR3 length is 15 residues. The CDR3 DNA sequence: TGTGCCAGCAGCGGGACAGGCTTAGGAAATTCACCCCTCCACTTT. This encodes CASSGTGLGNSPLHF. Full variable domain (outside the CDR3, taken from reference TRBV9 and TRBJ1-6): DSGVTQTPKHLITATGQRVTLRCSPRSGDLSVYWYQQSLDQGLQFLIQYYNGEERAKGNILERFSAQQFPDLHSELNLSSLELGDSALYFCASSGTGLGNSPLHFGNGTRLTVT.

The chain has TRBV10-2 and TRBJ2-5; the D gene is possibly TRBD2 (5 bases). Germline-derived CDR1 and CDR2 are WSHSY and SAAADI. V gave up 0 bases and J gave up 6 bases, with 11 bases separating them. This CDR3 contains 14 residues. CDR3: CASSESGLAQTQYF. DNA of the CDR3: TGCGCCAGCAGTGAGTCGGGTCTAGCACAGACCCAGTACTTC.

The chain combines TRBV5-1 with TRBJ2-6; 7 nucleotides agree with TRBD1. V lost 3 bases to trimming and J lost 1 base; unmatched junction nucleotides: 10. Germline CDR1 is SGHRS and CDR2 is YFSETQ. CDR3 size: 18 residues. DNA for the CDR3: TGCGCCAGCAGCTCTGGGACAGATTTGAGATCTGGGGCCAACGTCCTGACTTTC. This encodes CASSSGTDLRSGANVLTF.

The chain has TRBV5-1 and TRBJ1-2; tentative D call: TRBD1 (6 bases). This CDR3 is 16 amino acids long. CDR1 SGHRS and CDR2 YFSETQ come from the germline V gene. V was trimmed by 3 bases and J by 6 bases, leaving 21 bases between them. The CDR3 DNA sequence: TGCGCCAGCAGCTCTGGACAGAACAGGCCGGGGCATGGCTACACCTTC. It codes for CASSSGQNRPGHGYTF.

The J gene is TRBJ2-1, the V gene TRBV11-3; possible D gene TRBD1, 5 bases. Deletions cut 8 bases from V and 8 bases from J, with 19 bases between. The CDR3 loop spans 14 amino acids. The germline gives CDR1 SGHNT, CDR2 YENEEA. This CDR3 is CASGDPGRDDEQFF. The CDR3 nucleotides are TGTGCCAGCGGGGATCCAGGGCGCGACGATGAGCAGTTCTTC. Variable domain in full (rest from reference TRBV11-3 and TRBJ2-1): EAGVVQSPRYKIIEKKQPVAFWCNPISGHNTLYWYLQNLGQGPELLIRYENEEAVDDSQLPKDRFSAERLKGVDSTLKIQPAELGDSAVYLCASGDPGRDDEQFFGPGTRLTVL.

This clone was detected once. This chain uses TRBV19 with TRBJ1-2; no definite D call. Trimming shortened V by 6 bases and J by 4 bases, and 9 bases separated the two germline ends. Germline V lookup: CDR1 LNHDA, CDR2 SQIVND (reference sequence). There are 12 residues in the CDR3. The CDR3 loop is CASSPGGYGYTF. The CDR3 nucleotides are TGTGCCAGTAGCCCAGGTGGCTATGGCTACACCTTC.

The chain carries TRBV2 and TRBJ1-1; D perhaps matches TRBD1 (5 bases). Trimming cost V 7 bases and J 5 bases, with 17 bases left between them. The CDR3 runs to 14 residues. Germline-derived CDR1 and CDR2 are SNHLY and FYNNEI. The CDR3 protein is CASTERGSGTEAFF. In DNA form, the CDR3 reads TGTGCCAGCACCGAACGGGGGTCAGGAACTGAAGCTTTCTTT.

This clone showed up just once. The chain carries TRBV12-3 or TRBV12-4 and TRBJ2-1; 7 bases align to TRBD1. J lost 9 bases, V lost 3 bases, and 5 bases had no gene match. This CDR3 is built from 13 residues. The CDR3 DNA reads TGTGCCAGCAGTTTGAGGGGGCTGGGTGAGCAGTTCTTC. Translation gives CASSLRGLGEQFF.

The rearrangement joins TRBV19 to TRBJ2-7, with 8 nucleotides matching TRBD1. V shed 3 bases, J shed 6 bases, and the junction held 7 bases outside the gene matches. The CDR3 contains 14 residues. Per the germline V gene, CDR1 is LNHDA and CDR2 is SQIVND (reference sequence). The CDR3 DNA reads TGTGCCAGTAGTATCGGCAGGGGGCTATTCGAGCAGTACTTC. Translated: CASSIGRGLFEQYF.

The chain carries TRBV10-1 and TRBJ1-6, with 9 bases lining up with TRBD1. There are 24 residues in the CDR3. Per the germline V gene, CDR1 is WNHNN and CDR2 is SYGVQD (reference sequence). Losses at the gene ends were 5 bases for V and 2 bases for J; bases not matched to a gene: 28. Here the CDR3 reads CASSQGWDREGEGPFTPYNSPLHF. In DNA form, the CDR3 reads TGCGCCAGCAGTCAAGGTTGGGACAGGGAAGGCGAGGGACCCTTTACCCCCTATAATTCACCCCTCCACTTT.